The present T cell receptor (beta chain) was sequenced within a study of cytomegalovirus exposure and HLA in healthy donors. Broader study findings: Around 160 TCR beta chains were listed as cytomegalovirus-associated. Later analysis associated a missense DCLRE1C variant with TCR beta V- and J-gene trimming. With further analysis later on, most CMV-associated TCR beta chains appeared HLA-restricted.

Concerning this clone itself: Its antigen is currently unknown.

CDR3 length equals 15 residues. With V trimmed by 5 bases and J by 3 bases, 4 bases remained unmatched. Germline CDR1 is SSHAT and CDR2 is FNYEAQ (reference sequence). The PCR made use of 60 Vbeta and 13 Jbeta primers. Repertoires were generated with immunoSEQ multiplex PCR, while TCRdb's copy carries only in-frame clones and drops some. The data contain under 170,000 clones, about three fifths of them seen just once; the ten biggest clones take up approximately 7%. This clonotype was obtained from a woman in her fifties or sixties in good health and CMV-seropositive. The V gene is TRBV7-7, the J gene TRBJ2-3, with 11 nucleotides matching TRBD2. Sample: PBMCs. CDR3 in amino acids: CASSPGLAETDTQYF. In DNA, the CDR3 is TGTGCCAGCAGCCCGGGACTAGCGGAAACAGATACGCAGTATTTT.